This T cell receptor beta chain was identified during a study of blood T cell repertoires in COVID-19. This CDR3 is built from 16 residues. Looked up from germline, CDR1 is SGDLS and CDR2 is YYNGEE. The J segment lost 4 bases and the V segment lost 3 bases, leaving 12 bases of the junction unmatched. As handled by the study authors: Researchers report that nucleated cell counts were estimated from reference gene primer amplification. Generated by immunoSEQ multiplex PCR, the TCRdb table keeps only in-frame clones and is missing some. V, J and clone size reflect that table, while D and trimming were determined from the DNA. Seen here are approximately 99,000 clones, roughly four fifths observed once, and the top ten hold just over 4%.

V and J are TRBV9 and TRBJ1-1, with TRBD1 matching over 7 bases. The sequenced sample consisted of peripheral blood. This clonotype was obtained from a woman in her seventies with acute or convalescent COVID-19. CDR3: CASSAKKGAVGTEAFF. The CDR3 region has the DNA TGTGCCAGCAGCGCAAAAAAGGGGGCAGTTGGCACTGAAGCTTTCTTT.